This T cell receptor beta chain was identified in a study of T cells after yellow fever vaccination. The germline CDR1 and CDR2 sequences are SGHRS and YFSETQ. There are 12 residues in the CDR3. The ends were cut back, 4 bases at V and 7 bases at J, with 12 bases in the middle. A 5'RACE template-switching step, the method used to make TCR cDNA, added a universal primer site and UMIs. TCRdb processed the 5' RACE reads anew with MiXCR; each CDR3 protein has one entry. The data show hundreds of thousands of distinct CDR3 sequences, with 13% seen just once and over 11% held by the top ten. Study findings and constraints: Abundant clonotypes from the bulk population could have been carried over as contaminants into FACS-sorted repertoires. Only a minor proportion of clonotypes was detected across both CD4 and CD8 compartments.

Comment on this clonotype: The antigen remains unidentified.

This TCR derives from a man aged 25-45 years who received the YFV17D yellow fever vaccine. Sequenced here: PBMCs, sampled on the day of the yellow fever booster vaccination. J is TRBJ2-7 and V is TRBV5-1, with D uncertain. This CDR3 is CASSPTWGEQYF. The CDR3 bases are TGCGCCAGCAGCCCAACGTGGGGTGAGCAGTACTTC. The whole variable domain, filled in from reference TRBV5-1 and TRBJ2-7, reads KAGVTQTPRYLIKTRGQQVTLSCSPISGHRSVSWYQQTPGQGLQFLFEYFSETQRNKGNFPGRFSGRQFSNSRSEMNVSTLELGDSALYLCASSPTWGEQYFGPGTRLTVT.